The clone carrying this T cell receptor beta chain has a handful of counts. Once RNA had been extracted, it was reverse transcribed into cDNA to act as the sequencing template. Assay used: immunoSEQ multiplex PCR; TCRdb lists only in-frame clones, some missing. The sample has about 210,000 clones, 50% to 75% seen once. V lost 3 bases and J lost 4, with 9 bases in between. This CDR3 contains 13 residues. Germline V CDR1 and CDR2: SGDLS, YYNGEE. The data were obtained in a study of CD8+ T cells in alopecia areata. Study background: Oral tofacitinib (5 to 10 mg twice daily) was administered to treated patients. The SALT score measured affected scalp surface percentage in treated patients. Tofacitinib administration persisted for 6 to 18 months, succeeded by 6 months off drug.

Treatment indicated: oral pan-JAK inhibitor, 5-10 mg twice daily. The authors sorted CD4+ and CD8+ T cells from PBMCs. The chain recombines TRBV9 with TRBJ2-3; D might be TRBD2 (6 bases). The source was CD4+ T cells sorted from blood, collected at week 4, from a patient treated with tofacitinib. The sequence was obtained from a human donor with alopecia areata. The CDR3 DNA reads TGTGCCAGCAGCGCCGGGAGTCCAGATACGCAGTATTTT. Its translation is CASSAGSPDTQYF.